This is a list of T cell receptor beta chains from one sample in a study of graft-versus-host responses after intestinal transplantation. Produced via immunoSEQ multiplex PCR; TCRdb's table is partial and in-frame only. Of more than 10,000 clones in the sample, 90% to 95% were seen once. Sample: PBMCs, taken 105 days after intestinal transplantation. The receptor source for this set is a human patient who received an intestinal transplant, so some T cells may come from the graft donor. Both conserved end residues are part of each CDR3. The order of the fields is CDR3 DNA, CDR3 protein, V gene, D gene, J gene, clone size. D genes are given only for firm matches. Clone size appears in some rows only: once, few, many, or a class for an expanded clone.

DNA: TGTGCCAGCAGTGAGTCCGGGACAGGGGTCTTCTATGGCTACACCTTC
CDR3: CASSESGTGVFYGYTF
V: TRBV25-1
D: TRBD1
J: TRBJ1-2
size: once

DNA: TGTGCCAGCAGTCCGACTAGCGGGGGGGCAGATACGCAGTATTTT
CDR3: CASSPTSGGADTQYF
V: TRBV6-1
D: TRBD2
J: TRBJ2-3
size: NA

DNA: TGTGCCACCAGCAGAGATACCGTCGGAGCCTACGAGCAGTACTTC
CDR3: CATSRDTVGAYEQYF
V: TRBV15
D: NA
J: TRBJ2-7
size: NA

DNA: TGCGCCAGCAGCCAGAACATGGAAAAACTGTTTTTT
CDR3: CASSQNMEKLFF
V: TRBV4-1
D: NA
J: TRBJ1-4
size: NA

DNA: TGTGCCAGCAGCTTGGCCAGCTACGGGGACCCTGAAGCTTTCTTT
CDR3: CASSLASYGDPEAFF
V: TRBV5-4
D: NA
J: TRBJ1-1
size: NA

DNA: TGTGCCAGCAGCCCTAGACAGAGCTCCTACAATGAGCAGTTCTTC
CDR3: CASSPRQSSYNEQFF
V: TRBV9
D: NA
J: TRBJ2-1
size: NA

DNA: TGCGCCAGCAGCCCGGGACACCTCCAAGAGACCCAGTACTTC
CDR3: CASSPGHLQETQYF
V: TRBV5-1
D: NA
J: TRBJ2-5
size: once

DNA: TGTGCCAGCAGCTTAGAATGGCGCCAGAACCAAGAGACCCAGTACTTC
CDR3: CASSLEWRQNQETQYF
V: TRBV11-2
D: NA
J: TRBJ2-5
size: NA

DNA: TGTGCCAGCATGGGGGGCGCTAGCGGGAGTAAGACCCAGTACTTC
CDR3: CASMGGASGSKTQYF
V: TRBV6-5
D: TRBD2
J: TRBJ2-5
size: NA

DNA: TGCAGCGTTGGCTTGTTAGACAATGAGCAGTTCTTC
CDR3: CSVGLLDNEQFF
V: TRBV29-1
D: NA
J: TRBJ2-1
size: once

DNA: TGTGCCAGCAGTCCTCCAGGGAATGAAAAACTGTTTTTT
CDR3: CASSPPGNEKLFF
V: TRBV2
D: NA
J: TRBJ1-4
size: NA

DNA: TGTGCCAGCAGCTTAGGTCTAGCGGGGGACCAAGAGACCCAGTACTTC
CDR3: CASSLGLAGDQETQYF
V: TRBV11-2
D: TRBD2
J: TRBJ2-5
size: NA

DNA: TGTGCCAGCCGTCCTCTAGGGAGGGCTAGCGGAAAGCAGGGTAAGTACTTC
CDR3: CASRPLGRASGKQGKYF
V: TRBV11-3
D: TRBD2
J: TRBJ2-7
size: NA

DNA: TGTGCCAGCAGCCACGGACAGGATGTGAACACTGAAGCTTTCTTT
CDR3: CASSHGQDVNTEAFF
V: TRBV7-6
D: TRBD1
J: TRBJ1-1
size: NA